The clone carrying this T cell receptor beta chain was seen a few times. Its target is not known. Combining a sample-barcoded 5' primer with a J-beta primer mix, a second PCR ran for 7 to 11 cycles. Each cDNA molecule was tagged by a template-switch adaptor that had 12 random nucleotides. TCRdb re-derived calls from the 5' RACE reads in MiXCR, one entry per CDR3 protein. Of hundreds of thousands of distinct CDR3 sequences listed, about 50% are singletons. Per individual sample, total RNA of at least 5 micrograms was extracted. V dropped 5 bases and J dropped 0; count of bases not matched to a gene: 4. CDR1 and CDR2 from the germline V gene are SEHNR and FQNEAQ (reference sequence). There are 15 residues in the CDR3. These data are taken from a study of blood T cells in healthy people across ages. Regarding the study as a whole: TCR beta diversity correlated strongly with naive T cell percentage. Long-lived donors had more naive CD4+ cells and higher diversity than aged donors.

The sequencing sample was made of blood. The chain has TRBV7-9 and TRBJ1-3, with 7 bases matching TRBD1. The receptor comes from a woman of 80 years or more in good health. The chain's CDR3 is CASSRQGGSGNTIYF. The CDR3 DNA reads TGTGCCAGCAGCCGACAGGGCGGCTCTGGAAACACCATATATTTT.